A selection of T cell receptor beta chains follows, all from one sample in a study of blood T cell repertoires in COVID-19. Method: immunoSEQ multiplex PCR; TCRdb's copy keeps in-frame clones and lacks some. The table has a few hundred thousand clones, 86% seen once; the top ten hold about 4.1%. Sequenced input: peripheral blood. The receptor source for this set is a man aged 45-65 years with acute or convalescent COVID-19. The CDR3 runs from the conserved cysteine through the conserved F or W. D genes are given only for firm matches. Clone size is given for some rows only: seen once, a few or many times, or a class if the clone is expanded.

d_call	clone_size	v_call	j_call	cdr3_nt	cdr3_aa
-	-	TRBV5-1	TRBJ2-5	TGCGCCAGCAGCTTGGCGGTAGCTGCCCAAGAGACCCAGTACTTC	CASSLAVAAQETQYF
-	-	TRBV12-5	TRBJ2-5	TGTGCTTCCCTCCAGGGCCTCCAAGAGACCCAGTACTTC	CASLQGLQETQYF
-	-	TRBV23-1	TRBJ1-5	TGCGCCAGCACGACATATAGCAATCAGCCCCAGCATTTT	CASTTYSNQPQHF
TRBD1	-	TRBV18	TRBJ2-7	TGTGCCAGCTCACCCCTCGGGACAGTTGACGAGCAGTACTTC	CASSPLGTVDEQYF
-	-	TRBV7-9	TRBJ1-5	TGTGCCAGCAGCCCTTCAGGGGTCCGGGATCAGCCCCAGCATTTT	CASSPSGVRDQPQHF
-	-	TRBV2	TRBJ1-3	TGTGCCAGCAGTGACGGTTTGAGCTCTGGAAACACCATATATTTT	CASSDGLSSGNTIYF
-	-	TRBV5-1	TRBJ1-1	TGCGCCAGCAGCGCCCAGCCGGGACTGATGAACACTGAAGCTTTCTTT	CASSAQPGLMNTEAFF
TRBD2	-	TRBV19	TRBJ2-5	TGTGCCAGTAGTATGTCTAGCGGGGGGGTGTACCAAGAGACCCAGTACTTC	CASSMSSGGVYQETQYF
-	-	TRBV6-5	TRBJ1-1	TGTGCCAGCAGTTACCTACAGGGCGGCACTGAAGCTTTCTTT	CASSYLQGGTEAFF
TRBD1	-	TRBV10-2	TRBJ2-7	TGCGCCACCCAGTGGGGACAGGGACTCTACGAGCAGTACTTC	CATQWGQGLYEQYF
-	-	TRBV7-8	TRBJ1-1	TGTGCCAGCACCTTGGGCAGACCTAACACTGAAGCTTTCTTT	CASTLGRPNTEAFF
TRBD1	-	TRBV2	TRBJ1-2	TGTGCCAGCAGCGGACAGGCGAACTACTATGGCTACACCTTC	CASSGQANYYGYTF
TRBD1	-	TRBV5-5	TRBJ1-4	TGTGCCAGCAGCCCAGGACAGGTCGTAACTAATGAAAAACTGTTTTTT	CASSPGQVVTNEKLFF
TRBD1	-	TRBV30	TRBJ2-5	TGTGCCTTAAACAGGGGCGCAGAGACCCAGTACTTC	CALNRGAETQYF
-	-	TRBV5-1	TRBJ2-3	TGCGCCAGCAGCTTGGTACAGGGCAGCACAGATACGCAGTATTTT	CASSLVQGSTDTQYF
-	-	TRBV3-1/TRBV3-2	TRBJ1-3	TGTGCCAGCGCCAAAGGGGTCTCTGGAAACACCATATATTTT	CASAKGVSGNTIYF
TRBD1	-	TRBV5-5	TRBJ1-1	TGTGCCAGCAGCAATGACAGGGGTTCGGTCACTGAAGCTTTCTTT	CASSNDRGSVTEAFF
-	-	TRBV5-1	TRBJ1-2	TGCGCCAGCAGCTTGTGGTCAGAAAACTATGGCTACACCTTC	CASSLWSENYGYTF
TRBD2	-	TRBV19	TRBJ2-5	TGTGCCAGTAGTATGGGGACTAGCGGGGAAGAGACCCAGTACTTC	CASSMGTSGEETQYF
TRBD1	once	TRBV5-1	TRBJ2-6	TGCGCCAGCAGCTTGGTGCCAGGGGGCGAGGTAGCCAACGTCCTGACTTTC	CASSLVPGGEVANVLTF
TRBD1	-	TRBV18	TRBJ2-7	TGTGCCAGCTCAGCCTCGGGACAGGGTACCTACGAGCAGTACTTC	CASSASGQGTYEQYF
-	-	TRBV29-1	TRBJ1-1	TGCAGCGCGACCAGGGAAACTGAAGCTTTCTTT	CSATRETEAFF
-	-	TRBV6-6	TRBJ1-1	TGTGCCAGCAGTTACTCTAGTGGCAGGGTGAACACTGAAGCTTTCTTT	CASSYSSGRVNTEAFF
-	few	TRBV6-5	TRBJ1-2	TGTGCCAGCAGCGCGTTCGACAGTGGTGGCTACACCTTC	CASSAFDSGGYTF
-	-	TRBV5-5	TRBJ1-3	TGTGCCAGCAGCTTGGGAGTCCTCTCTGGAAACACCATATATTTT	CASSLGVLSGNTIYF
-	-	TRBV30	TRBJ2-3	TGTGCCTGGAGTGTAAGCTGGAGCGGGCCACAGAATACGCAGTATTTT	CAWSVSWSGPQNTQYF
-	-	TRBV14	TRBJ2-5	TGTGCCAGCAGCAACCGGGGGACGGAGACCCAGTACTTC	CASSNRGTETQYF
TRBD1	few	TRBV19	TRBJ2-7	TGTGCCAGCCCTAGCCGGGACAGTAAGTCCGAGCAGTACTTC	CASPSRDSKSEQYF
TRBD1	-	TRBV5-8	TRBJ1-6	TGTGCCAGCAGCGCCCGGGACAGGGGGCCTAATTCACCCCTCCACTTT	CASSARDRGPNSPLHF
TRBD1	-	TRBV19	TRBJ2-2	TGTGCCAGTAGACAGGGGTACGCGAACACCGGGGAGCTGTTTTTT	CASRQGYANTGELFF
TRBD1	-	TRBV5-1	TRBJ2-3	TGCGCCAGCAGCTTGGCCGGGACAGGGCCCAAAACAGATACGCAGTATTTT	CASSLAGTGPKTDTQYF
-	-	TRBV18	TRBJ1-1	TGTGCCAGCTCACCGCTGGTGGGGGGAGACACTGAAGCTTTCTTT	CASSPLVGGDTEAFF
-	-	TRBV7-8	TRBJ1-2	TGTGCCAGCAGCTCAGGGGCTGGGAACTATGGCTACACCTTC	CASSSGAGNYGYTF
TRBD1	-	TRBV7-3	TRBJ2-1	TGTGCCAGCAGCTTAAACAGGGGTGGTGAGCAGTTCTTC	CASSLNRGGEQFF
-	-	TRBV6-5	TRBJ1-6	TGTGCCAGCAGTTCGAAGATGAGTAATTCACCCCTCCACTTT	CASSSKMSNSPLHF
-	once	TRBV18	TRBJ1-5	TGTGCCAGCTCACCGCCCGGGGGTATCAATCAGCCCCAGCATTTT	CASSPPGGINQPQHF
TRBD1	-	TRBV29-1	TRBJ1-1	TGCAGCGGGTGGGACAGGGGGCTCACTGAAGCTTTCTTT	CSGWDRGLTEAFF
-	once	TRBV19	TRBJ2-2	TGTGCCAGTCTAGACAGCAAGAACACCGGGGAGCTGTTTTTT	CASLDSKNTGELFF
-	-	TRBV7-8	TRBJ1-2	TGTGCCAGCAGCTTGGGGCAGGGCCTTCCTGCATCCTTC	CASSLGQGLPASF
-	-	TRBV9	TRBJ2-2	TGTGCCAGCAGCCGCGTCCCCACCGGGGAGCTGTTTTTT	CASSRVPTGELFF
-	few	TRBV19	TRBJ1-2	TGTGCCAGTAGTATAATGGGCTCAGGCTATGGCTACACCTTC	CASSIMGSGYGYTF
-	once	TRBV12-3/TRBV12-4	TRBJ1-3	TGTGCCAGCACCCTCGAGGGAAACACCATATATTTT	CASTLEGNTIYF
-	-	TRBV6-4	TRBJ1-6	TGTGCCAGCAGTGACTTGGGATCTAGCAATATCCCCCTCCACTTT	CASSDLGSSNIPLHF
-	-	TRBV7-9	TRBJ1-1	TGTGCCAGCAGCTACCTCGGAGGGGCTGAAGCTTTCTTT	CASSYLGGAEAFF
-	-	TRBV19	TRBJ1-2	TGTGCCAGTAGTATAGGCGGCACGGGGAACTATGGCTACACCTTC	CASSIGGTGNYGYTF
-	once	TRBV9	TRBJ1-1	TGTGCCAGCAGCCCTCGTAATCTTTTCACTGAAGCTTTCTTT	CASSPRNLFTEAFF
-	-	TRBV28	TRBJ1-5	TGTGCCAGCAATCAGGGTGGTCAGCCCCAGCATTTT	CASNQGGQPQHF
-	-	TRBV12-3/TRBV12-4	TRBJ1-1	TGTGCCAGCACTCCGGGAACAAGGGCTTTCTTT	CASTPGTRAFF
TRBD2	-	TRBV5-1	TRBJ2-1	TGCGCCAGCAGCTTGCCCGGACTAGCGGGGGACAATGAGCAGTTCTTC	CASSLPGLAGDNEQFF
TRBD1	-	TRBV19	TRBJ1-5	TGTGCCAGTAGTATACTCAGGGGGCAAGGGGGCAATCAGCCCCAGCATTTT	CASSILRGQGGNQPQHF
-	-	TRBV7-9	TRBJ1-1	TGTGCCAGCAGCCCACAGGTAATCGGTACTGAAGCTTTCTTT	CASSPQVIGTEAFF
-	-	TRBV7-8	TRBJ1-5	TGTGCCAGCAGCCCCCAACGGGGGAGTTACAACCAGCCCCAGCATTTT	CASSPQRGSYNQPQHF
TRBD2	-	TRBV5-1	TRBJ2-3	TGCGCCAGCAGCTTCCTAGCGGGGGGGAGAGATACGCAGTATTTT	CASSFLAGGRDTQYF
-	-	TRBV7-9	TRBJ2-6	TGTGCCAGCAGCTTAGGGCAACAGGTTAAGGACTCTGGGGCCAACGTCCTGACTTTC	CASSLGQQVKDSGANVLTF
-	-	TRBV6-5	TRBJ2-3	TGTGCCAGCAGCTTAACAGGATCCGATACGCAGTATTTT	CASSLTGSDTQYF
-	-	TRBV2	TRBJ1-1	TGTGCCAGCAGTGTGGCAGTCTCCAACACTGAAGCTTTCTTT	CASSVAVSNTEAFF
TRBD2	-	TRBV10-1	TRBJ2-3	TGCGCCAGCAGTGGGGGGGGTGAAAACACAGATACGCAGTATTTT	CASSGGGENTDTQYF
-	-	TRBV19	TRBJ1-4	TGTGCCAGTAGTTCGGGGTACGAAAAACTGTTTTTT	CASSSGYEKLFF
-	-	TRBV28	TRBJ2-4	TGTGCCAGCAGCCCCGCCGCGACGGTGGGGACAAGTTTCAAAAACATTCAGTACTTC	CASSPAATVGTSFKNIQYF
TRBD2	-	TRBV5-6	TRBJ2-1	TGTGCCAGCAGCTTGGGGCCACCCGGACTAGCGGGGGGCAGGAATGAGCAGTTCTTC	CASSLGPPGLAGGRNEQFF